This T cell receptor (beta chain) was profiled in a study of blood T cell repertoires in COVID-19 (dated by TCRdb to 2018 to 2021). The study in broad terms: Samples covering the acute and convalescent phases of COVID-19 were provided by collaborators in the United States, Italy and Spain. The material from the prospective study consisted of cDNA or gDNA derived from T cells, B-cell-depleted T cells, or PBMCs. Deeply sampled blood TCRbeta repertoires from subjects exposed to, actively infected with, or recovered from COVID-19 were included in the dataset. The repertoires were released in a freely available public database intended as a resource for research on the immune response to SARS-CoV-2. Samples were obtained from the ongoing ImmuneRACE study (first 160 participants) and from 950 to 1,500 subjects provided by 6 global collaborators. Nearly every sample came with metadata listing a de-identified subject ID, COVID-19 status, age in years and sex. HLA class I and class II types, where available, came from metadata supplied by the sample provider rather than from assay-based typing.

Summary of the overall study and its limitations: Clinical and demographic metadata were provided uncurated, with the amount varying by source and participant.

Details on this clone: What this receptor recognizes is not known. Qualities for individual bases were not recorded, and no much larger clone is one base off.

In the prospective study, participants were roughly 18 to 100 years old, resided in about two dozen geographic areas of the United States, and were enrolled through a virtual design. Cohort assignment in the prospective study relied on participant-reported clinical history from a screening survey and a study questionnaire. Mobile phlebotomists in the prospective study collected whole blood, serum and a nasopharyngeal or oropharyngeal swab from every participant. Prospective study participants could optionally give additional blood draws and questionnaires over an approximately two-month period. Prospective study blood samples were shipped either frozen or at room temperature before DNA extraction. There are 13 amino acids in the CDR3, from cysteine to phenylalanine inclusive. This entry keeps only the CDR3 DNA: 39 bases, framed from base 1. The germline V gene specifies SQVTM as CDR1 and ANQGSEA as CDR2. V is pared back by 5 bases and J by 7 bases, with 18 bases lying between the germline termini.

TCRbeta CDR3 regions were amplified from genomic DNA by means of the immunoSEQ Assay, a bias-controlled multiplex PCR. Under the source paper's analysis protocol: The number of nucleated cells in each sample was estimated by amplification of reference gene primers within the assay. Sequence reads were collapsed and filtered to measure the absolute abundance of every unique TCRbeta CDR3 rearrangement. For each sample, productive Simpson clonality was calculated by taking the square root of Simpson's diversity index across productive rearrangements. TCRdb obtained this table from immuneACCESS and retained in-frame rearrangements with V and J assigned. These tables miss some clones; where compared with another copy, unresolved V genes account for less than half of the shortfall, and the remainder is unexplained. From that table come the V and J calls and clone size; the DNA was used to work out D and trimming. Across this sample there are about 210,000 clones, with 81% seen only once. Around 9% of the sample goes to the ten largest clones.

The chain joins TRBV29-1 to TRBJ2-7; no D gene call is confident. The sequence came from a woman aged 45-65 years with acute COVID-19. The sample consisted of PBMCs or T cells enriched from blood (not recorded which). DNA sequence: TGCAGCGTTTCATTGGGCGTAGACCTGGAGCAGTACTTC. It translates to CSVSLGVDLEQYF.